The present T cell receptor beta chain was sequenced within a study of shared clonotypes between healthy human individuals. Study-wide background: Each donor contributed plates that comprised three CD4 naive, three CD4 memory, two CD8 naive and one CD8 memory. Findings and caveats of the study: A handful of donors showed sharing of approximately 5% of naive CD4 clonotypes.

The assay was carried out at the deep level. Genomic DNA of every subset was divided equally among multiple immunoSEQ plates. Some clones are missing from TCRdb's copy, which holds only in-frame ones; the method was immunoSEQ multiplex PCR. The table lists 2 million to 2.5 million clones, 93% of them singletons. Regarding this clone: Its antigen is currently unknown.

Sequenced input: naive CD4+ T cells from PBMCs. Indicated subset: CD45RA+ positively selected. This clonotype was obtained from a man between 18 and 29 years old in good health. Some clones in this sample may be carry-over from other donors' samples.

The CDR3 DNA reads as TGCGCCAGCAGCTCTGGACTTTTCAACACCTACAATGAGCAGTTCTTC. The encoded protein is CASSSGLFNTYNEQFF. The chain uses TRBV5-1 and TRBJ2-1; weak D call: TRBD2 (5 bases). This CDR3 spans 16 amino acids. Trimming took 3 bases from V and 2 from J, leaving 15 bases between them. CDR1 is SGHRS and CDR2 is YFSETQ in the germline V gene.